This T cell receptor beta chain was sequenced during a study of beta chain features in type 1 diabetes. Overall study context: The study examined about 100 million sorted cells across all samples.

This clone has just a few counts. Antigen unknown. Central memory, naive, regulatory and stem cell-like memory CD4+ cells were sorted by CD45RO/CCR7/CD25/CD127/CD95/CD27. All of the isolated RNA was reverse transcribed, so expressed TCRB transcripts were sequenced. The data were produced by immunoSEQ multiplex PCR, yet TCRdb's version contains in-frame clones alone and is incomplete. The sample has some 640,000 clones, around an eighth seen once. Study-level findings and limits: No resolution was reached here on whether HLA type influences TCRB rearrangement. TCRB CDR3s were moderately but significantly shorter in Type 1 diabetes patients in all four CD4+ subsets.

The sample consisted of naive CD4+ T cells from blood. This TCR came from a man aged 18 to 35 with type 1 diabetes.

The CDR3 protein is CASSLAGGRGSYEQYF. In DNA, the CDR3 is TGCGCCAGCAGCTTGGCCGGCGGGAGGGGTTCCTACGAGCAGTACTTC. The J gene is TRBJ2-7, the V gene TRBV5-1; 9 bases align to TRBD2. V lost 0 bases to trimming and J lost 1 base; unmatched junction nucleotides: 5. The CDR3 is made up of 16 amino acids. Germline assignment: CDR1 SGHRS and CDR2 YFSETQ.